This TCR beta chain is drawn from a study of shared clonotypes between healthy human individuals. Findings and limits, study-wide: Shared clonotypes across all four donors exceeded non-shared ones in generation probability. Depth of sequencing was expected to influence donor clonotype sharing.

There are 12 residues in the CDR3. The V end was cut by 2 bases, the J end by 7 bases, with 8 bases between. The V gene's germline CDR1 is KGHSH and CDR2 LQKENI. The donors were all Caucasian adults (living in Nashville, Tennessee). In regard to this clone: As yet, its antigen is unknown.

Produced via immunoSEQ multiplex PCR; TCRdb's table is partial and in-frame only. In the table there are approximately 1,500,000 clones, 95% to 99% of which are singletons. This receptor was taken from a young man in good health. Input material: naive CD4+ T cells sorted from blood. Subset meaning: CD45RA+ positively selected. This chain joins TRBV18 and TRBJ1-2; D ambiguous. The CDR3 protein is CASSPGLSGYTF. The CDR3 nucleotides are TGTGCCAGCTCACCAGGGTTGAGTGGCTACACCTTC.